The text below deals with one TCR beta chain. This specimen comes from a study of neoadjuvant nivolumab and ipilimumab in lung cancer. This CDR3 has 12 amino acids. Germline CDR1 is MDHEN and CDR2 is SYDVKM. V gave up 2 bases and J gave up 6 bases, with 8 bases separating them. TCRdb's copy holds only in-frame clones and misses some; the assay was immunoSEQ multiplex PCR. The sample carries under 15,000 clones, about 94% recorded once. The specimen comprised peripheral blood, sampled after neoadjuvant nivolumab, alone or with ipilimumab, at or shortly before surgery. This receptor was obtained from an adult with non-small cell lung cancer. This rearrangement joins TRBV28 to TRBJ2-7; weak D call: TRBD2 (6 bases). CDR3: CASSLMGGEQYF. Written as DNA, the CDR3 is TGTGCCAGCAGTTTAATGGGAGGCGAGCAGTACTTC.